A single sample is the source of the 31 T cell receptor beta chains below, sequenced in a study of T-cell reconstitution after alpha-beta-depleted transplantation in children. Using unique molecular identifiers, the investigators prepared the TCRbeta library. A single record per CDR3 protein comes from TCRdb applying MiXCR to the PCR reads. The sample contains hundreds of thousands of distinct CDR3 sequences, roughly 10% of which appear only once. Sample: PBMCs from the stem cell graft donor, taken from the stem cell graft. These receptors all come from a human donor who donated a stem cell graft to a child with acute lymphoblastic leukemia.

The chain couples TRBV5-5 to TRBJ2-3; no clear D gene. CDR3 length: 15 residues. V dropped 0 bases and J dropped 1 base, with 9 bases sitting between them. Germline CDR1 SGHKS, CDR2 YYEKEE (reference sequence). The CDR3 spells CASSLESDGTDTQYF. Here the CDR3 DNA reads TGTGCCAGCAGCTTGGAAAGCGACGGCACAGATACGCAGTATTTT.

In this sample, this clonotype turned up many times. The rearrangement links TRBV4-3 to TRBJ2-7, with D possibly being TRBD2 (5 bases). V shed 2 bases and J shed 4 bases, with 15 bases lying between them. There are 15 residues in the CDR3. Germline CDR1 is LGHNA and CDR2 is YSLEER. As DNA, the CDR3 is TGCGCCAGCAGCCAAAATACCGGGGTGACTTACGAGCAGTACTTC. The encoded protein is CASSQNTGVTYEQYF.

This clonotype was seen many times. The genes are TRBV30 and TRBJ2-7; 7 positions agree with TRBD1. This CDR3 contains 14 residues. Losses at the gene ends were 3 bases for V and 2 bases for J; bases not matched to a gene: 7. Germline CDR1 and CDR2: GTSNPN and SVGIG (reference sequence). CDR3 sequence: CAWSRGTVTYEQYF. In DNA, the CDR3 is TGTGCCTGGAGCCGTGGGACAGTTACCTACGAGCAGTACTTC.

This clonotype showed up just a few times. The chain couples TRBV12-3 or TRBV12-4 to TRBJ1-4; D uncertain. Between the trimmed V and J ends, which lost 6 bases and 0 bases, there was a span of 8 bases. The CDR3 extends over 14 amino acids. The CDR3 DNA is TGTGCCAGCAGCAAGCGTGCAACTAATGAAAAACTGTTTTTT. Residues: CASSKRATNEKLFF.

In this sample, this clonotype turned up many times. This chain uses TRBV11-2 with TRBJ2-1; no clear D gene. Per the germline V gene, CDR1 is SGHAT and CDR2 is FQNNGV. This CDR3 region has 14 residues. Trimming pared 1 base from V and 3 bases from J, leaving 7 bases between. CDR3 region: CASSLAASYNEQFF. Written as DNA, the CDR3 is TGTGCCAGCAGCTTAGCGGCCAGCTACAATGAGCAGTTCTTC.

The rearrangement joins TRBV12-3 or TRBV12-4 to TRBJ1-2, with unresolved D. This CDR3 spans 11 amino acids. V lost 6 bases, J lost 8 bases, and 10 bases lay in between. The CDR3 here is CASRNREGYTF. The CDR3 DNA is TGTGCCAGCAGGAATCGCGAGGGCTACACCTTC.

The J gene is TRBJ1-3, the V gene TRBV15; D is perhaps TRBD1 (5 bases). The V gene's germline CDR1 is LNHNV and CDR2 YYDKDF (reference sequence). This CDR3 spans 15 amino acids. V was pared by 3 bases and J by 1 base, with 10 bases between. The CDR3 DNA is TGTGCCACCAGCAGGACACCAGGGTCTGGAAACACCATATATTTT. Its translation: CATSRTPGSGNTIYF.

The chain recombines TRBV20-1 with TRBJ1-5, with D hard to call. Germline V lookup: CDR1 DFQATT, CDR2 SNEGSKA (reference sequence). This CDR3 has 12 amino acids. Trimming stripped 6 bases from V and 10 bases from J, with 16 bases between. CDR3 coding DNA: TGCAGTGCGGGCGGGCCGCTTTTTCCCCAGCATTTT. This translates into CSAGGPLFPQHF.

The chain is built from TRBV20-1 and TRBJ1-2; D gene unclear. This CDR3 spans 9 amino acids. Between the trimmed V and J ends, which lost 6 bases and 2 bases, there was a span of 1 base. The germline gives CDR1 DFQATT, CDR2 SNEGSKA (reference sequence). CDR3 protein: CSANYGYTF. The CDR3 DNA sequence: TGCAGTGCCAACTATGGCTACACCTTC.

The J gene is TRBJ2-3, the V gene TRBV7-9, with D maybe TRBD2 (6 bases). This CDR3 has 16 residues. The germline gives CDR1 SEHNR, CDR2 FQNEAQ (reference sequence). Trimming removed 1 base at V and 5 bases at J, with 16 bases between. The CDR3 spells CASSLVGGTAKDTQYF. The CDR3 DNA is TGTGCCAGCAGCTTAGTCGGGGGAACCGCGAAAGATACGCAGTATTTT.

There are many counts of this clonotype. V and J are TRBV3-1 and TRBJ2-2, with D unclear. The V and J ends lost 2 bases and 1 base respectively, with 11 bases between them. This CDR3 has 16 residues. Germline values: CDR1 LGHDT, CDR2 YNNKEL (reference sequence). The CDR3 DNA is TGTGCCAGCAGCCAAACCTGGGGAAAGAACACCGGGGAGCTGTTTTTT. This codes for CASSQTWGKNTGELFF.

This clonotype was counted between two and nine times. V is TRBV6-5 and J is TRBJ1-4, with 10 bases matching TRBD1. J gave up 5 bases and V 4 bases, and 4 bases lay outside the gene matches. CDR1 and CDR2 (germline): MNHEY, SVGAGI. The CDR3 spans 15 residues. The CDR3 region has the DNA TGTGCCAGCAGTTTCCGGACAGGGGGAAATGAAAAACTGTTTTTT. Its translation: CASSFRTGGNEKLFF.

This clonotype showed up just a few times. The V and J genes are TRBV7-2 and TRBJ2-1, with D possibly TRBD2 on 5 matching bases. Germline values: CDR1 SGHTA, CDR2 FQGNSA. Trimming took 7 bases from V and 9 from J, leaving 7 bases between them. The CDR3 runs 10 residues. The CDR3 DNA reads as TGTGCCAGCAAAAGCGGTGAGCAGTTCTTC. Its protein product is CASKSGEQFF.

This clonotype has a handful of counts. V is TRBV12-3 or TRBV12-4 and J is TRBJ1-2; D not resolved. The CDR3 has 15 residues. V was shortened by 4 bases and J by 6 bases, with 18 bases between the two germline ends. In nucleotides, the CDR3 is TGTGCCAGCAGTTCCCGGGCCTCTAGCAATAATGGCTACACCTTC. It codes for CASSSRASSNNGYTF.

This clonotype turned up a few times. The CDR3 coding sequence is TGTGCCAGCAGCAGGGGTCTGGTGGTCGCCCAGTACTTC. Its protein product is CASSRGLVVAQYF. V is TRBV12-3 or TRBV12-4 and J is TRBJ2-5; possibly TRBD1 for D (6 bases). The CDR3 contains 13 residues. V was cut by 6 bases and J by 9 bases, with 17 bases left in between.

The chain joins TRBV4-3 to TRBJ1-1; possibly TRBD1 for D (5 bases). Trimming took 0 bases from V and 5 from J, leaving 10 bases between them. Per the germline V gene, CDR1 is LGHNA and CDR2 is YSLEER. CDR3 length equals 14 residues. CDR3 residues: CASSQEGGRTEAFF. The CDR3, as DNA: TGCGCCAGCAGCCAAGAGGGGGGGAGAACTGAAGCTTTCTTT.

This clonotype occurred many times. The chain joins TRBV11-2 to TRBJ2-2; the D gene could be TRBD1 or TRBD2 (5 bases each). This CDR3 is built from 12 residues. Trimming cost V 5 bases and J 13 bases, with 14 bases left between them. CDR1 SGHAT and CDR2 FQNNGV come from the germline V gene. The CDR3 DNA reads TGTGCCAGCAGCCCCGGGACCTTCTGGCTGTTTTTT. Amino acid sequence: CASSPGTFWLFF.

Only a few counts were recorded for this clonotype. The CDR3 region is CASSFVGNQPQHF. In nucleotides, the CDR3 is TGCGCCAGCAGCTTCGTTGGCAATCAGCCCCAGCATTTT. The chain uses TRBV5-1 and TRBJ1-5; D not resolved. Germline V gene sequence: CDR1 SGHRS, CDR2 YFSETQ. The germline V and J ends were trimmed by 2 bases and 2 bases, with 5 bases remaining between them. This CDR3 contains 13 residues.

This clonotype has only a few counts. V and J are TRBV6-1 and TRBJ2-1; D remains ambiguous. Trimming took 5 bases from V and 1 from J, leaving 9 bases between them. The CDR3 consists of 14 residues. The V gene's germline CDR1 is MNHNS and CDR2 SASEGT. The CDR3 DNA sequence: TGTGCCAGCAGTCCGGCCGCATCCTACAATGAGCAGTTCTTC. Residues: CASSPAASYNEQFF.

This clonotype appeared many times. The V and J genes are TRBV5-1 and TRBJ1-1, with D tentatively TRBD1 (5 bases). CDR3 length: 15 residues. The germline gives CDR1 SGHRS, CDR2 YFSETQ. Trimming took off 3 bases at V and 0 bases at J, with 12 bases between the two ends. The CDR3 is CASSSTTVMNTEAFF. The CDR3 DNA follows: TGCGCCAGCAGCTCAACGACAGTTATGAACACTGAAGCTTTCTTT.

The chain couples TRBV5-6 to TRBJ1-5; TRBD1 agrees at 12 bases. Germline V gene lookup returns CDR1 SGHDT and CDR2 YYEEEE. This CDR3 region has 20 residues. V was pared by 7 bases and J by 3 bases, with 20 bases of the junction left unmatched. CDR3: CASGSGPGTGGTEVNQPQHF. The DNA of the CDR3 is TGTGCCAGCGGCTCCGGGCCCGGGACAGGGGGCACGGAGGTCAATCAGCCCCAGCATTTT.

In the case of this clonotype: Since a much larger clone is just one base distant, this may be a read error. The V gene is TRBV29-1, the J gene TRBJ2-3; possible D gene TRBD2, 7 bases. The CDR3 loop spans 14 amino acids. Germline CDR1 reads SQVTM; CDR2 reads ANQGSEA. The CDR3: CGARGGGLEGTQYF. The CDR3 DNA follows: TGCGGCGCCCGAGGGGGGGGCTTGGAGGGTACGCAGTATTTT.

In this sample, this clonotype turned up a few times. V usage is TRBV7-9 and J usage is TRBJ1-1; the D is unclear. This CDR3 has 14 residues. The V end was cut by 7 bases, the J end by 3 bases, with 15 bases between. Per the germline V gene, CDR1 is SEHNR and CDR2 is FQNEAQ (reference sequence). Here the CDR3 reads CASNSVDGDTEAFF. DNA for the CDR3: TGTGCCAGCAACTCGGTAGACGGGGACACTGAAGCTTTCTTT.

The chain combines TRBV20-1 with TRBJ1-1; 9 bases are a match to TRBD1. Germline CDR1 reads DFQATT; CDR2 reads SNEGSKA (reference sequence). The J segment lost 6 bases and the V segment lost 3 bases, leaving 14 bases of the junction unmatched. This CDR3 is built from 16 residues. CDR3 sequence (DNA): TGCAGTGCTAGCAATGTCGGGACAGGGAAATTCTCTGAAGCTTTCTTT. It yields the protein CSASNVGTGKFSEAFF.

This clonotype was found many times. The chain employs TRBV12-3 or TRBV12-4 and TRBJ2-4; D is unresolved. This CDR3 has 13 residues. Trimming stripped 2 bases from V and 5 bases from J, with 7 bases between. CDR3 protein: CASSLRVQNIQYF. CDR3 DNA: TGTGCCAGCAGTTTACGGGTACAAAACATTCAGTACTTC.

The chain employs TRBV7-9 and TRBJ1-4; TRBD1 is a possible D gene (5 bases). Germline V lookup: CDR1 SEHNR, CDR2 FQNEAQ (reference sequence). V was clipped by 8 bases and J by 4 bases, with 14 bases between them. CDR3 length: 14 amino acids. The CDR3 DNA sequence: TGTGCCAGCCTCAGCGGGGGGAGTAATGAAAAACTGTTTTTT. This translates into CASLSGGSNEKLFF.

This chain joins TRBV11-2 and TRBJ1-1, with D maybe TRBD1 (6 bases). Looked up from germline, CDR1 is SGHAT and CDR2 is FQNNGV. The CDR3 has 12 amino acids. Trimming cost V 5 bases and J 11 bases, with 15 bases left between them. For the CDR3, the DNA is TGTGCCAGCAGCCGGACAGACTTTGCCGCTTTCTTT. Its protein is CASSRTDFAAFF. Full variable domain (remainder filled in from reference TRBV11-2 and TRBJ1-1): EAGVAQSPRYKIIEKRQSVAFWCNPISGHATLYWYQQILGQGPKLLIQFQNNGVVDDSQLPKDRFSAERLKGVDSTLKIQPAKLEDSAVYLCASSRTDFAAFFGQGTRLTVV.

There are a few counts of this clonotype. J is TRBJ2-1 and V is TRBV19; tentatively, D is TRBD2 (7 bases). The CDR3 runs 15 residues. Per the germline V gene, CDR1 is LNHDA and CDR2 is SQIVND (reference sequence). Trimming left V 7 bases short and J 2 bases short, with 15 bases between. The CDR3 reads CASMEGGGPYNEQFF. The CDR3 region has the DNA TGTGCCAGTATGGAAGGGGGGGGGCCCTACAATGAGCAGTTCTTC. The full variable domain, with the rest looked up from reference TRBV19 and TRBJ2-1, is DGGITQSPKYLFRKEGQNVTLSCEQNLNHDAMYWYRQDPGQGLRLIYYSQIVNDFQKGDIAEGYSVSREKKESFPLTVTSAQKNPTAFYLCASMEGGGPYNEQFFGPGTRLTVL.

This chain connects TRBV7-9 to TRBJ2-5, with 15 bases aligning to TRBD2. Germline V lookup: CDR1 SEHNR, CDR2 FQNEAQ (reference sequence). Trimming took 4 bases from V and 3 from J; bases not matched to a gene: 6. The CDR3 contains 17 residues. The CDR3 here is CASSSYWTSGGEETQYF. The CDR3, as DNA: TGTGCCAGCAGCTCCTATTGGACTAGCGGGGGGGAAGAGACCCAGTACTTC.

This clonotype was seen more than once but under ten times. The gene calls are TRBV4-2 and TRBJ1-2; D gene uncertain. The germline V and J ends were trimmed by 2 bases and 5 bases, with 9 bases remaining between them. The CDR3 is 13 residues long. Germline V CDR1 and CDR2: LGHNA, YNFKEQ. The CDR3 region has the DNA TGTGCCAGCAGCCAACACGGACGTTATGGCTACACCTTC. It specifies CASSQHGRYGYTF.

This clonotype was counted at least ten times. The gene calls are TRBV2 and TRBJ1-1, with 8 bases aligning to TRBD1. Germline V gene sequence: CDR1 SNHLY, CDR2 FYNNEI. Trimming cost V 3 bases and J 0 bases; bases outside gene matches: 9. This CDR3 is built from 17 residues. CDR3 DNA sequence: TGTGCCAGCAGTGATAAGGGACAGGCTTTCATGAACACTGAAGCTTTCTTT. The encoded protein is CASSDKGQAFMNTEAFF.